This T cell receptor (beta chain) was found in a study of neurological immune-mediated disorders. This clonotype was seen repeatedly, ten times or more. Its antigen remains unidentified. The cDNA was synthesized by means of template-switch 5'RACE, which was carried out with 10-nucleotide random UMIs. TCRdb ran MiXCR on the 5' RACE reads and lists one entry per CDR3 protein. The table has roughly 75,000 distinct CDR3 sequences, around 2.6% seen once; the top ten hold around 1.1%. Germline V CDR1 and CDR2: SGHRS, YFSETQ. The V end was cut by 4 bases, the J end by 4 bases, with 17 bases between. The length of the CDR3 is 15 residues. Study conclusions and caveats: Expanded clones shared no identical CDR3 amino acid sequences across subjects, which suggested private TCR-beta repertoires in all groups.

Sequencing used PBMCs. The chain joins TRBV5-1 to TRBJ2-5, with D perhaps matching TRBD1 or TRBD2 (6 bases each). The source is a woman aged 25-40 years with multiple sclerosis. CDR3 in amino acids: CASSVGGGGLETQYF. The CDR3 DNA is TGCGCCAGCAGCGTTGGAGGGGGAGGCTTAGAGACCCAGTACTTC.